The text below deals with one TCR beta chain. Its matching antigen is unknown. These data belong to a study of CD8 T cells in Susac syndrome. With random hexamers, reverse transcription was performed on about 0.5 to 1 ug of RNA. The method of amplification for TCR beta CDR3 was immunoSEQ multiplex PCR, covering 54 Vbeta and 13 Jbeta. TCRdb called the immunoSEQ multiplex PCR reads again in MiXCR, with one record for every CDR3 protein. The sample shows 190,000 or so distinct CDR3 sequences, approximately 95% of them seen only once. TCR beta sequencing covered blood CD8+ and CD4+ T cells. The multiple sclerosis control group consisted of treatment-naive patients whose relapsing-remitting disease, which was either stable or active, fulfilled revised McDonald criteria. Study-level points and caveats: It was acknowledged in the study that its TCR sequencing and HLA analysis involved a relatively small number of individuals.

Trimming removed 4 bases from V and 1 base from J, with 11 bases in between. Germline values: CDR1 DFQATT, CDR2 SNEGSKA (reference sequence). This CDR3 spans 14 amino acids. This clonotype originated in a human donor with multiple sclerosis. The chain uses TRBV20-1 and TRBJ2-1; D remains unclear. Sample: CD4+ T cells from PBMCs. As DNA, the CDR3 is TGCAGTGCTATGAAGGAAACGTCCTACAATGAGCAGTTCTTC. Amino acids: CSAMKETSYNEQFF.